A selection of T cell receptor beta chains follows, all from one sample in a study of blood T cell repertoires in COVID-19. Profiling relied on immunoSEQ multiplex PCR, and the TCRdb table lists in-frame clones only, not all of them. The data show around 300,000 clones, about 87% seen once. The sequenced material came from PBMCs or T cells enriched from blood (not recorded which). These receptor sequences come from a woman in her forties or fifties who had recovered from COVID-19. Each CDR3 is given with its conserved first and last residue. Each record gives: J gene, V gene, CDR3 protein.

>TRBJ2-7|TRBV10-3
CAISRGQSFEQYF
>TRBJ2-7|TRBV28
CASRKQGHPAYEQYF
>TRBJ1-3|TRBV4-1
CASSQESEWGNTIYF
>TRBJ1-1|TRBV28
CASRPNLNTEAFF
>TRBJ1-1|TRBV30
CAWRDAGRQNTEAFF
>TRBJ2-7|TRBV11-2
CASSLGLGSTYEQYF
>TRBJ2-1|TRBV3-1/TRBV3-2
CASSQVAGGSSYNEQFF
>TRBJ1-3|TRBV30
CAWSPASSSGNTIYF
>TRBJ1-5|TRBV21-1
CATFLNKGQGEWGNQPQHF
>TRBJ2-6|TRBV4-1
CASSQDPGEGGVVSGANVLTF
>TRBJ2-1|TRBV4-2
CASSQGLAGIAYNEQFF
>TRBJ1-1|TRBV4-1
CASSQVVAVAEAFF
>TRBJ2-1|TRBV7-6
CASSWEGLEQFF
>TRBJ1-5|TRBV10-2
CASSEQGRGQPQHF
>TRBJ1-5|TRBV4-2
CASSPQGSNQPQHF
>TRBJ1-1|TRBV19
CASSPNTGVAFF
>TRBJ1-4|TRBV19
CASSIMTSNEKLFF
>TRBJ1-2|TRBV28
CASSSPGQGGYGYTF
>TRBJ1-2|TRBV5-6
CASSLDGAGYGYTF
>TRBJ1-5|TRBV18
CASSRNEAHQPQHF
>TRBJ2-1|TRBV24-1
CATSDPSGTSPNEQFF
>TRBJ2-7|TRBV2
CASSSRDTSYEQYF
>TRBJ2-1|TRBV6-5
CASTDPASGVNEQFF
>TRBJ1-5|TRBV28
CASSFPTETGRNQPQHF
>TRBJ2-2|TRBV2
CASRAAERGELFF
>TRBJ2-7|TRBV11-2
CASSFSGTGPSEQYF
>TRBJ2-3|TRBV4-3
CASSQDWVAGGSDTQYF
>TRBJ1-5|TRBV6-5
CASTPNFGNQPQHF
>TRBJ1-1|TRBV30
CAWSNPPVEAAEAFF
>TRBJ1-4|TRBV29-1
CTAESSRRELFF
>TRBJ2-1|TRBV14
CASSRTGGDPIYNEQFF
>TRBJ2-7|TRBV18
CASSPFSGDEQYF
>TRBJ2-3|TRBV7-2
CASSFARGVSDTQYF
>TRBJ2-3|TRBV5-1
CASTQGDPNDTQYF
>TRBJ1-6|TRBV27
CASSSEGLINNSPLHF
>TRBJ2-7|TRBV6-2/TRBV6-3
CASSYATSGARDEQYF
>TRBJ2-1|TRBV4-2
CASSQSGGGGNEQFF
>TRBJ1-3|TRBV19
CASSRDRDSGNTIYF
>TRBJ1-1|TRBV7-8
CASSPQQGNTEAFF
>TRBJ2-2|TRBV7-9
CASSYRPNTGELFF
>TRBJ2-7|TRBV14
CASSQSSAGTYEQYF
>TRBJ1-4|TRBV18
CASSPSQGGEKLFF
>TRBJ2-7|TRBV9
CASSVDDSGALYEQYF
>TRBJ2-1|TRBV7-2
CASSRRGTGDEQFF
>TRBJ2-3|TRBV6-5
CASSSSGRTDTQYF
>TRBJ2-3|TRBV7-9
CASSIRQGASTDTQYF
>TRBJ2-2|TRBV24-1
CATSNRGGSTGELFF
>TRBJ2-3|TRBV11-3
CASSFTSVQGSTDTQYF
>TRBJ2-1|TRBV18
CASSPLVREQFF
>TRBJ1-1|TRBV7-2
CASSLALMNTEAFF
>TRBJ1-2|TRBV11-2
CASSFSSWSRGPLTF
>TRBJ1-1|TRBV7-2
CASSLLQGAITEAFF
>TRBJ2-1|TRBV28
CASNSRAGNEQFF
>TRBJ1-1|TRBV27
CASRTGGMNTEAFF
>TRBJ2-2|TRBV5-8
CASSSGLAVLFGELFF
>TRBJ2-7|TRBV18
CASSPLGLDYEQYF
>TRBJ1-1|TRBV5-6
CASSLADLWNTEAFF
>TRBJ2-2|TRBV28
CASSKGSSGTGELFF
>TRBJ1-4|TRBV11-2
CASSLNRGLNEKLFF